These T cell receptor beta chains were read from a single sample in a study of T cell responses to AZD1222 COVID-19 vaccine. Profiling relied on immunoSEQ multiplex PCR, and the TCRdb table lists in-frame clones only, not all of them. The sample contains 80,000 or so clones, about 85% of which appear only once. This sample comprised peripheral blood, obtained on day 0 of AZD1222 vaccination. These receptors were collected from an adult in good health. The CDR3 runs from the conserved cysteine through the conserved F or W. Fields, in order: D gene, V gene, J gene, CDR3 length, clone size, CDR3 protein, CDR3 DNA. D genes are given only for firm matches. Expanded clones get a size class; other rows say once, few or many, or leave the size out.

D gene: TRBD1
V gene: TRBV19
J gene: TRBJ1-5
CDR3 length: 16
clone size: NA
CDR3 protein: CASSPRQGVNNQPQHF
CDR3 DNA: TGTGCCAGTAGTCCCCGACAGGGGGTGAACAATCAGCCCCAGCATTTT

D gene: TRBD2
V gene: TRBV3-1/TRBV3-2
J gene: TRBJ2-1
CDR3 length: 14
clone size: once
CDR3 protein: CASSQGTSGNEQFF
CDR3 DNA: TGTGCCAGCAGCCAAGGGACTAGCGGGAATGAGCAGTTCTTC

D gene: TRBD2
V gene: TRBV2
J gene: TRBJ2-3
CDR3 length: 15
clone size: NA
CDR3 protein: CASRRELSSTDTQYF
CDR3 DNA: TGTGCCAGCAGGCGGGAGTTATCCAGCACAGATACGCAGTATTTT

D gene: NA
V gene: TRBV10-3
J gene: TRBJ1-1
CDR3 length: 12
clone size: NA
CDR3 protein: CAISEGAREAFF
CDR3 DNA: TGTGCCATCAGCGAGGGAGCTCGTGAAGCTTTCTTT

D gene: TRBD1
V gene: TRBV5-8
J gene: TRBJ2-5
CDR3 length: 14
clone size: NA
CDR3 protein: CASSRDRGSSTQYF
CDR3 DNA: TGTGCCAGCAGCAGGGACAGGGGGTCATCGACCCAGTACTTC

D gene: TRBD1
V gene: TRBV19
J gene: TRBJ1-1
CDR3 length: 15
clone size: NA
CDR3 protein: CASSIQGAEATEAFF
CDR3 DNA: TGTGCCAGTAGTATACAGGGGGCTGAGGCCACTGAAGCTTTCTTT

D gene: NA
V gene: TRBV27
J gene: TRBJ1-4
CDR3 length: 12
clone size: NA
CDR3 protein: CAAGTPNEKLFF
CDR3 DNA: TGTGCCGCCGGGACTCCAAATGAAAAACTGTTTTTT

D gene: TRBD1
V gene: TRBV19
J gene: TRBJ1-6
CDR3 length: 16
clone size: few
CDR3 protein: CASMGDRGISDSPLHF
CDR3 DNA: TGTGCCAGTATGGGAGACAGGGGAATTTCGGATTCACCCCTCCACTTT

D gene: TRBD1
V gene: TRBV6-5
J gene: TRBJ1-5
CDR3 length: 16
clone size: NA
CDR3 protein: CASSYPPGQGNQPQHF
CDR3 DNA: TGTGCCAGCAGTTACCCCCCCGGACAGGGCAATCAGCCCCAGCATTTT

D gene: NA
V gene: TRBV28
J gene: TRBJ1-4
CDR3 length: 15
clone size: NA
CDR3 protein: CASSLDRLQNEKLFF
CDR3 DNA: TGTGCCAGCAGCCTGGACCGCTTACAAAATGAAAAACTGTTTTTT

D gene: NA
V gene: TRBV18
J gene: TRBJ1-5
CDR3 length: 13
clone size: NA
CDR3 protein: CASSRGDDQPQHF
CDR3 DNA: TGTGCCAGCTCCCGAGGGGACGATCAGCCCCAGCATTTT

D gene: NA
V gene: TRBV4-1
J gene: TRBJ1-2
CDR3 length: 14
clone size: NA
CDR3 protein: CASSQAPGSDGYTF
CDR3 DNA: TGCGCCAGCAGCCAAGCGCCGGGGTCCGACGGCTACACCTTC

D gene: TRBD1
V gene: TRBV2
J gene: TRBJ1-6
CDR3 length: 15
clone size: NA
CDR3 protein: CASSEVGQLNSPLHF
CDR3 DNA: TGTGCCAGCAGTGAGGTGGGACAGCTCAATTCACCCCTCCACTTT

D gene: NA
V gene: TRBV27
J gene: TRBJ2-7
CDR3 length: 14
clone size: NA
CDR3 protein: CASSDWTGAYEQYF
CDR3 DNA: TGTGCCAGCAGTGACTGGACTGGGGCCTACGAGCAGTACTTC

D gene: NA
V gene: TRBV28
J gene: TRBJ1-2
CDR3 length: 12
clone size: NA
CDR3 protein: CASQTSWGGYTF
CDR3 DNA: TGTGCCAGCCAGACAAGTTGGGGTGGCTACACCTTC

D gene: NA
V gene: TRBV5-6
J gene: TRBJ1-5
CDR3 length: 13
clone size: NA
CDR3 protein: CASSPGGNQPQHF
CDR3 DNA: TGTGCCAGCAGCCCTGGGGGGAATCAGCCCCAGCATTTT

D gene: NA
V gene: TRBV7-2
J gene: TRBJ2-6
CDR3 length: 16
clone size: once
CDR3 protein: CASRAGHQSGANVLTF
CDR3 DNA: TGTGCCAGCAGAGCGGGACACCAATCTGGGGCCAACGTCCTGACTTTC

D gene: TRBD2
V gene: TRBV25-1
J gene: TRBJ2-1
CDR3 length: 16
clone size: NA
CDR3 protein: CASSDPTSGRSNEQFF
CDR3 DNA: TGTGCCAGCAGTGACCCGACTAGCGGCAGATCCAATGAGCAGTTCTTC

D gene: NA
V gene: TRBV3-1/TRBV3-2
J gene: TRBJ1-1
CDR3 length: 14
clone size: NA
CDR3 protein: CASSQDLKGGGAFF
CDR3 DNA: TGTGCCAGCAGCCAAGATCTTAAGGGTGGGGGAGCTTTCTTT

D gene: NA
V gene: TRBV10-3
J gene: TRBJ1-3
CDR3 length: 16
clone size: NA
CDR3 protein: CAISEGTDYSGNTIYF
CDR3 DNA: TGTGCCATCAGTGAGGGAACAGACTACTCTGGAAACACCATATATTTT